This TCR beta chain was identified in a study of vaccination and CD4 T cells after COVID-19. Comment on this clonotype: Its target is not known.

Described treatment: roughly 11-day PBMC culture with coronavirus spike peptide pools or control peptides (ViraFEST assay). Researchers used the Oncomine TCR Beta short-read assay to sequence DNA from cultured CD4+ T cells. TCRdb re-derived calls from the PCR reads in MiXCR, one entry per CDR3 protein. In the table there are 9,900 or so distinct CDR3 sequences, approximately 26% of which are singletons. The V gene's germline CDR1 is KGHDR and CDR2 SFDVKD. The CDR3 runs to 17 residues. Trimming stripped 0 bases from V and 0 bases from J, with 12 bases between. This specimen consisted of CD4+ T cells from blood, cultured in vitro, obtained before SARS-CoV-2 vaccination. This rearrangement joins TRBV24-1 to TRBJ2-3; D gene unclear. The clonotype comes from a human donor who received a COVID-19 vaccine. CDR3 loop: CATSDLQMAASTDTQYF. The CDR3 DNA reads TGTGCCACCAGTGATTTGCAAATGGCGGCTAGCACAGATACGCAGTATTTT.